Listed below are T cell receptor beta chains from one sample, sequenced in a study of patients and donors after allogeneic stem cell transplantation. TCRdb itself ran the RT-PCR reads through MiXCR, one entry per CDR3 protein. Here the sample spans about 230,000 distinct CDR3 sequences, around an eighth being singletons. The sample consisted of blood, either unsorted or a sorted T cell fraction (not recorded which). The receptors here all came from a human donor who was either an allogeneic HSCT recipient or a stem cell or donor lymphocyte infusion donor (not recorded which). It is not recorded whose cells these are; they may come from a transplant donor. CDR3s include the opening cysteine and the closing phenylalanine or tryptophan. Fields, in order: clone size, CDR3 length, D gene, V gene, J gene, CDR3 DNA, CDR3 protein. A D gene is named only where the DNA matches it firmly. Where a row states a size, it is once, few, many or the class of an expanded clone; other rows omit it.

clone_size: many; cdr3_length: 19; d_call: TRBD2; v_call: TRBV24-1; j_call: TRBJ2-1; cdr3_nt: TGTGCCACCAGTGATTTGGCCCCAGCGGGGGGGAGCTCCTACAATGAGCAGTTCTTC; cdr3_aa: CATSDLAPAGGSSYNEQFF
clone_size: NA; cdr3_length: 16; d_call: TRBD2; v_call: TRBV5-1; j_call: TRBJ2-3; cdr3_nt: TGCGCCAGCAGCTTACTGAGTAGCGGGAGAGCAGATACGCAGTATTTT; cdr3_aa: CASSLLSSGRADTQYF
clone_size: few; cdr3_length: 12; d_call: NA; v_call: TRBV5-8; j_call: TRBJ2-1; cdr3_nt: TGTGCCAGCAGCTTTCTTGTGAATGAGCAGTTCTTC; cdr3_aa: CASSFLVNEQFF
clone_size: NA; cdr3_length: 16; d_call: TRBD1; v_call: TRBV18; j_call: TRBJ1-3; cdr3_nt: TGTGCCAGCTCACCAATGACAGGGGATTCTGGAAACACCATATATTTT; cdr3_aa: CASSPMTGDSGNTIYF
clone_size: NA; cdr3_length: 13; d_call: NA; v_call: TRBV7-3; j_call: TRBJ1-2; cdr3_nt: TGTGCCAGCAGCTCCGAGGACGGGCTTAGCTACACCTTC; cdr3_aa: CASSSEDGLSYTF
clone_size: many; cdr3_length: 12; d_call: TRBD1; v_call: TRBV6-2/TRBV6-3; j_call: TRBJ1-6; cdr3_nt: TGTGCCAGCAGGACCGCAGGGGGACGCCTCCACTTT; cdr3_aa: CASRTAGGRLHF
clone_size: few; cdr3_length: 13; d_call: NA; v_call: TRBV20-1; j_call: TRBJ2-7; cdr3_nt: TGCAGTGCCGAGGACAGCCCGGCCTACGAGCAGTACTTC; cdr3_aa: CSAEDSPAYEQYF
clone_size: many; cdr3_length: 14; d_call: NA; v_call: TRBV10-3; j_call: TRBJ1-2; cdr3_nt: TGTGCCATCAGGACCTCGGGACTACACTATGGCTACACCTTC; cdr3_aa: CAIRTSGLHYGYTF
clone_size: many; cdr3_length: 15; d_call: TRBD2; v_call: TRBV24-1; j_call: TRBJ2-3; cdr3_nt: TGTGCCACCAGTGATTTAGCGGGAGAAGTAGATACGCAGTATTTT; cdr3_aa: CATSDLAGEVDTQYF
clone_size: few; cdr3_length: 15; d_call: NA; v_call: TRBV30; j_call: TRBJ2-3; cdr3_nt: TGTGCCTGGAGTGTAGGTACGGGAGACGCAGATACGCAGTATTTT; cdr3_aa: CAWSVGTGDADTQYF
clone_size: few; cdr3_length: 11; d_call: NA; v_call: TRBV7-2; j_call: TRBJ2-7; cdr3_nt: TGTGCCAGCAGCTTAGCGGGAGAGCAGTACTTC; cdr3_aa: CASSLAGEQYF